This T cell receptor beta chain was retrieved from a study of blood T cell repertoires in COVID-19. Trimming stripped 5 bases from V and 7 bases from J, with 12 bases between. CDR1 MDHEN and CDR2 SYDVKM come from the germline V gene. The CDR3 sequence is 13 residues long. In the original processing: Amplification from reference gene primers served as the basis for estimated nucleated cell counts. The data were produced by immunoSEQ multiplex PCR, yet TCRdb's version contains in-frame clones alone and is incomplete. That table gives V, J and clone size, and the DNA gave D and trimming. The table has nearly 400,000 clones, about 90% seen once.

This receptor was identified in a woman in her twenties or thirties who had recovered from COVID-19. The chain combines TRBV28 with TRBJ1-5, with D uncertain. Material: PBMCs or T cells enriched from blood (not recorded which). The CDR3 bases are TGTGCCAGCAGTCCTGACGGGTGGCAGCCCCAGCATTTT. Encoded protein: CASSPDGWQPQHF.